This is a list of T cell receptor beta chains from one sample in a study of T cell responses to AZD1222 COVID-19 vaccine. Generated by immunoSEQ multiplex PCR, the TCRdb table keeps only in-frame clones and is missing some. Among 55,000 to 80,000 clones listed, 80% to 90% were seen once. The source material was peripheral blood, sampled 28 days after the second AZD1222 dose. Receptors were obtained from an adult who received the AZD1222 COVID-19 vaccine. The CDR3 runs from the conserved cysteine through the conserved F or W. The order of the fields is D gene, clone size, V gene, J gene, CDR3 protein, CDR3 DNA. D genes are given only for firm matches. Clone size is stated in some rows and not others, as once, few, many or a class when expanded.

>NA|NA|TRBV7-2|TRBJ2-3
CASSLGTTWRTQYF
TGTGCCAGCAGCTTAGGGACTACTTGGCGTACGCAGTATTTT
>NA|NA|TRBV5-4|TRBJ1-2
CASSLDGNYGYTF
TGTGCCAGCAGCTTGGATGGAAACTATGGCTACACCTTC
>NA|NA|TRBV29-1|TRBJ2-3
CSVESAEDTQYF
TGCAGCGTTGAGTCTGCGGAGGATACGCAGTATTTT
>NA|NA|TRBV19|TRBJ2-2
CASEGSGNTGELFF
TGTGCCAGTGAGGGGAGCGGGAACACCGGGGAGCTGTTTTTT
>TRBD2|NA|TRBV27|TRBJ2-7
CASSFSGRSYEQYF
TGTGCCAGCAGTTTCAGCGGGAGATCCTACGAGCAGTACTTC
>NA|NA|TRBV30|TRBJ1-1
CAWSDPGTSENTEAFF
TGTGCCTGGAGTGACCCGGGCACGAGTGAGAACACTGAAGCTTTCTTT
>TRBD1|NA|TRBV6-5|TRBJ2-7
CASIRGQGSYEQYF
TGTGCCAGCATAAGGGGACAGGGCTCCTACGAGCAGTACTTC
>NA|NA|TRBV7-8|TRBJ2-7
CASSSQLSSHEQYF
TGTGCCAGCAGCAGCCAGCTATCCTCGCATGAGCAGTACTTC
>NA|NA|TRBV11-3|TRBJ2-2
CATRDRYTGELFF
TGTGCCACCAGGGACCGATACACCGGGGAGCTGTTTTTT
>TRBD2|NA|TRBV5-1|TRBJ2-3
CASSLRTSGTDTQYF
TGCGCCAGCAGCTTAAGGACTAGCGGCACAGATACGCAGTATTTT
>NA|NA|TRBV7-8|TRBJ1-5
CASSNPPGREWGQPQHF
TGTGCCAGCAGCAACCCCCCCGGCAGGGAATGGGGTCAGCCCCAGCATTTT
>TRBD2|NA|TRBV5-6|TRBJ2-3
CASSPPGTSGTSTDTQYF
TGTGCCAGCAGCCCTCCCGGGACTAGCGGGACTAGCACAGATACGCAGTATTTT
>NA|few|TRBV6-5|TRBJ1-1
CASSSVTEAFF
TGTGCCAGCAGTTCGGTAACTGAAGCTTTCTTT
>TRBD2|NA|TRBV7-9|TRBJ2-7
CASSLRTSERGQYF
TGTGCCAGCAGCTTAAGGACTAGCGAACGGGGGCAGTACTTC
>NA|NA|TRBV20-1|TRBJ1-1
CSAPDGTEAFF
TGCAGTGCTCCAGATGGCACTGAAGCTTTCTTT
>TRBD2|NA|TRBV19|TRBJ2-1
CASRFGLAAYNEQFF
TGTGCCAGTAGATTTGGACTAGCGGCATACAATGAGCAGTTCTTC
>TRBD2|once|TRBV5-1|TRBJ2-7
CASSPLPNERGYEQYF
TGCGCCAGCAGCCCCCTTCCGAACGAGCGGGGCTACGAGCAGTACTTC
>TRBD1|NA|TRBV5-8|TRBJ1-2
CASKPVGDRGYHGYTF
TGTGCCAGCAAACCTGTAGGGGACAGAGGTTATCATGGCTACACCTTC
>NA|NA|TRBV6-5|TRBJ1-2
CASSPHVSYGYTF
TGTGCCAGCAGCCCCCACGTGAGCTATGGCTACACCTTC
>TRBD1|NA|TRBV25-1|TRBJ1-6
CASRDGQGVGSPLHF
TGTGCCAGCAGAGACGGACAGGGAGTGGGATCACCCCTCCACTTT
>NA|few|TRBV28|TRBJ2-7
CASSLQGFYEQYF
TGTGCCAGCAGTTTACAGGGATTCTACGAGCAGTACTTC
>NA|once|TRBV20-1|TRBJ2-1
CSASYRENYNEQFF
TGCAGTGCTAGTTACAGGGAGAACTACAATGAGCAGTTCTTC
>NA|NA|TRBV28|TRBJ1-5
CASRKRGGRGQPQHF
TGTGCCAGCAGGAAAAGAGGGGGGCGAGGGCAGCCCCAGCATTTT
>TRBD1|NA|TRBV6-5|TRBJ2-5
CASSYSRGQSQETQYF
TGTGCCAGCAGTTACTCCAGGGGGCAGTCGCAAGAGACCCAGTACTTC
>NA|NA|TRBV12-3/TRBV12-4|TRBJ2-1
CASRRTSYNEQFF
TGTGCCAGCAGACGAACCTCCTACAATGAGCAGTTCTTC
>NA|NA|TRBV19|TRBJ2-6
CASHVLGANVLTF
TGTGCCAGTCATGTGTTGGGGGCCAACGTCCTGACTTTC
>TRBD2|NA|TRBV5-8|TRBJ2-3
CASSLAGDGDTQYF
TGTGCCAGCAGCTTAGCGGGAGATGGAGATACGCAGTATTTT
>NA|NA|TRBV7-6|TRBJ2-7
CASSLVSGLTYEQYF
TGTGCCAGCAGCTTAGTATCGGGCCTTACCTACGAGCAGTACTTC
>NA|NA|TRBV5-6|TRBJ1-6
CASTTLGRGSPLHF
TGTGCCAGCACCACCCTCGGGAGGGGATCACCCCTCCACTTT